Following are 26 T cell receptor beta chains from one sample sequenced in a study of CD8 T cells in Susac syndrome. Random hexamers were used to reverse transcribe about 0.5 to 1 ug of RNA. TCRdb reprocessed the immunoSEQ multiplex PCR reads via MiXCR and lists one record per CDR3 protein. This table holds fewer than 85,000 distinct CDR3 sequences, 95% found once. Sequencing input: CD8+ T cells from PBMCs. These receptors were taken from a human donor with Susac syndrome.

J is TRBJ2-1 and V is TRBV20-1; 15 bases are a match to TRBD2. J gave up 8 bases and V 1 base, and 9 bases lay outside the gene matches. CDR3 size: 17 residues. The germline V gene encodes CDR1 DFQATT and CDR2 SNEGSKA (reference sequence). The CDR3 bases are TGCAGTGCTAGAGGGACTAGCGGGAGGGCTATGGACGATGAGCAGTTCTTC. Residues: CSARGTSGRAMDDEQFF.

The chain combines TRBV5-1 with TRBJ1-2; possible D gene TRBD1, 6 bases. The CDR3 consists of 16 residues. Trimming cost V 1 base and J 6 bases, with 19 bases left between them. The V gene's germline CDR1 is SGHRS and CDR2 YFSETQ. This CDR3 reads CASSLFYRETRNGYTF. Here the CDR3 DNA reads TGCGCCAGCAGCTTGTTCTACAGGGAAACTCGGAATGGCTACACCTTC. Supplemented by reference TRBV5-1 and TRBJ1-2, the full variable domain reads KAGVTQTPRYLIKTRGQQVTLSCSPISGHRSVSWYQQTPGQGLQFLFEYFSETQRNKGNFPGRFSGRQFSNSRSEMNVSTLELGDSALYLCASSLFYRETRNGYTFGSGTRLTVV.

This clonotype has only a few counts. The CDR3 loop reads CSVLWGLGYTF. The CDR3 bases are TGCAGCGTTCTGTGGGGCTTAGGCTACACCTTC. This sequence joins TRBV29-1 and TRBJ1-2; D may be TRBD1 (5 bases). V shed 5 bases and J shed 8 bases, with 12 bases lying between them. This CDR3 is built from 11 residues. Looked up from germline, CDR1 is SQVTM and CDR2 is ANQGSEA.

The V gene is TRBV20-1, the J gene TRBJ2-7, with a weak D call TRBD1 (5 bases). The V end lost 0 bases, the J end lost 0 bases, and 9 bases lay between the germline ends. CDR3 size: 14 residues. CDR1 and CDR2 from the germline V gene are DFQATT and SNEGSKA (reference sequence). CDR3 DNA: TGCAGTGCTAGAGATCCGACAGTCTCCTACGAGCAGTACTTC. Its translation: CSARDPTVSYEQYF.

This chain connects TRBV6-4 to TRBJ2-7, with 7 positions matching TRBD2. Germline lookup yields CDR1 MRHNA and CDR2 SNTAGT. V shed 4 bases, J shed 1 base, and the junction held 7 bases outside the gene matches. This CDR3 region has 15 residues. For the CDR3, the DNA is TGTGCCAGCAGTGCTACTAGCGAAGGATCCTACGAGCAGTACTTC. This gives the protein CASSATSEGSYEQYF.

This chain joins TRBV4-1 and TRBJ2-7; TRBD2 agrees at 8 bases. Germline lookup yields CDR1 MGHRA and CDR2 YSYEKL. The J segment lost 1 base and the V segment lost 5 bases, leaving 7 bases of the junction unmatched. This CDR3 spans 15 amino acids. The CDR3 loop reads CASSTQRESSYEQYF. The CDR3 coding sequence is TGCGCCAGCAGCACTCAGCGGGAGAGTTCCTACGAGCAGTACTTC.

This clonotype was seen only once. The gene calls are TRBV2 and TRBJ1-4, with D hard to call. This CDR3 is 15 amino acids long. Germline loops: CDR1 SNHLY, CDR2 FYNNEI. V lost 1 base, J lost 5 bases, and 11 bases lay in between. The CDR3 protein is CASSEVPVNNEKLFF. CDR3 coding DNA: TGTGCCAGCAGTGAAGTTCCAGTCAACAATGAAAAACTGTTTTTT.

The chain couples TRBV15 to TRBJ2-2; D remains ambiguous. CDR3 size: 14 residues. Germline CDR1 is LNHNV and CDR2 is YYDKDF (reference sequence). V lost 3 bases, J lost 6 bases, and 11 bases lay in between. CDR3 nucleotides: TGTGCCACCAGCAGTCTTCCCGGAGCCGGGGAGCTGTTTTTT. Its translation: CATSSLPGAGELFF. The whole variable domain, remainder taken from reference TRBV15 and TRBJ2-2, is DAMVIQNPRYQVTQFGKPVTLSCSQTLNHNVMYWYQQKSSQAPKLLFHYYDKDFNNEADTPDNFQSRRPNTSFCFLDIRSPGLGDTAMYLCATSSLPGAGELFFGEGSRLTVL.

This chain uses TRBV5-6 with TRBJ2-7; a weak D match, TRBD2 (5 bases). Deletions cut 4 bases from V and 0 bases from J, with 11 bases between. The germline V gene encodes CDR1 SGHDT and CDR2 YYEEEE. This CDR3 region has 14 residues. The CDR3 loop reads CASSPQGSSYEQYF. CDR3 bases: TGTGCCAGCAGCCCCCAAGGGAGCTCCTACGAGCAGTACTTC.

The rearrangement joins TRBV15 to TRBJ2-1, with 11 nucleotides matching TRBD2. Germline values: CDR1 LNHNV, CDR2 YYDKDF (reference sequence). V shed 4 bases and J 8 bases; nucleotides not matched to a gene: 7. The CDR3 covers 15 residues. This CDR3 reads CATSNSSGRRYEQFF. The CDR3 bases are TGTGCCACCAGCAATTCTAGCGGGAGGCGGTATGAGCAGTTCTTC.

V gene TRBV5-6 combines with J gene TRBJ2-7, with 12 bases that match TRBD1. V gave up 0 bases and J gave up 4 bases; unmatched junction bases: 2. Germline CDR1 SGHDT, CDR2 YYEEEE. The CDR3 extends over 15 amino acids. The DNA for the CDR3 is TGTGCCAGCAGCTTGGTGGGACAGGGGGCGTACGAGCAGTACTTC. Amino acids: CASSLVGQGAYEQYF.

The V and J genes are TRBV9 and TRBJ1-5; no clear D gene. This CDR3 has 15 residues. The germline V gene encodes CDR1 SGDLS and CDR2 YYNGEE. The V end was cut by 0 bases, the J end by 4 bases, with 11 bases between. In nucleotides, the CDR3 is TGTGCCAGCAGCGTAGGGTCAGCAATAAATCAGCCCCAGCATTTT. It yields the protein CASSVGSAINQPQHF.

The V gene is TRBV9, the J gene TRBJ1-2; possible D gene TRBD1, 6 bases. The CDR3 consists of 13 residues. Germline-derived CDR1 and CDR2 are SGDLS and YYNGEE. Trimming stripped 0 bases from V and 6 bases from J, with 9 bases between. CDR3 protein: CASSVVRTDGYTF. In nucleotides, the CDR3 is TGTGCCAGCAGCGTAGTCAGGACAGATGGCTACACCTTC.

The CDR3, as DNA: TGTGCCAGCAGTGAAACGGGGGTGATGGCTGAAGCTTTCTTT. The encoded protein is CASSETGVMAEAFF. The V and J genes are TRBV6-1 and TRBJ1-1, with D tentatively TRBD1 (5 bases). V lost 2 bases, J lost 6 bases, and 13 bases lay in between. The CDR3 spans 14 residues. Per germline, CDR1 MNHNS and CDR2 SASEGT.

The chain uses TRBV27 and TRBJ2-3; 7 bases fit TRBD1. V shed 5 bases and J 0 bases; nucleotides not matched to a gene: 5. Germline assignment: CDR1 MNHEY and CDR2 SMNVEV (reference sequence). This CDR3 has 15 amino acids. The CDR3 protein is CASSTRTGSTDTQYF. The CDR3 coding sequence is TGTGCCAGCAGTACCAGGACAGGAAGCACAGATACGCAGTATTTT.

The CDR3 sequence: CASSALNTGELFF. CDR3 sequence (DNA): TGTGCCAGCAGCGCATTGAACACCGGGGAGCTGTTTTTT. The J gene is TRBJ2-2, the V gene TRBV28, with D hard to call. Trimming cost V 6 bases and J 1 base, with 6 bases left between them. Germline V gives CDR1 MDHEN, CDR2 SYDVKM. The CDR3 extends over 13 amino acids.

The chain has TRBV20-1 and TRBJ1-5; weak D call: TRBD1 (6 bases). The CDR3 extends over 11 amino acids. V was shortened by 5 bases and J by 10 bases, with 12 bases between the two germline ends. CDR1 is DFQATT, CDR2 SNEGSKA, per germline (reference sequence). The DNA of the CDR3 is TGCAGTGCTCCACAGGGTCCCCCCCAGCATTTT. Amino acids: CSAPQGPPQHF.

The V gene is TRBV7-9, the J gene TRBJ2-7; D remains ambiguous. Trimming shortened V by 5 bases and J by 4 bases, and 6 bases separated the two germline ends. From germline, CDR1 is SEHNR and CDR2 FQNEAQ (reference sequence). The CDR3 totals 11 residues. The CDR3 DNA is TGTGCCAGCAGCCATCGGTACGAGCAGTACTTC. It translates to CASSHRYEQYF.

V usage is TRBV15 and J usage is TRBJ2-7; the match to TRBD2 covers 8 bases. The CDR3 is 15 residues long. Unmatched junction bases numbered 6, after V lost 5 bases and J lost 0 bases. Germline V gives CDR1 LNHNV, CDR2 YYDKDF (reference sequence). The CDR3 DNA reads TGTGCCACCAGCCAAACGGGAGGGGTCTCCTACGAGCAGTACTTC. It codes for CATSQTGGVSYEQYF.

The rearrangement uses TRBV15 and TRBJ2-5; D unclear. Trimming removed 6 bases from V and 3 bases from J, with 11 bases in between. The CDR3 consists of 13 residues. Germline CDR1 and CDR2: LNHNV and YYDKDF (reference sequence). Here the CDR3 reads CATRKGLEETQYF. The CDR3, as DNA: TGTGCCACCAGGAAAGGGCTGGAAGAGACCCAGTACTTC.

The rearrangement links TRBV27 to TRBJ2-7; D is uncertain. The ends were cut back, 6 bases at V and 5 bases at J, with 14 bases in the middle. Germline V gene sequence: CDR1 MNHEY, CDR2 SMNVEV (reference sequence). This CDR3 has 13 amino acids. CDR3 region: CASSYTQEHEQYF. The DNA of the CDR3 is TGTGCCAGCAGCTACACCCAGGAGCACGAGCAGTACTTC.

The rearrangement joins TRBV20-1 to TRBJ2-3, with TRBD2 identical over 7 bases. The CDR3 loop spans 13 amino acids. Per the germline V gene, CDR1 is DFQATT and CDR2 is SNEGSKA (reference sequence). The J segment lost 2 bases and the V segment lost 6 bases, leaving 5 bases of the junction unmatched. The CDR3 region is CSAWEGHTDTQYF. CDR3 coding DNA: TGCAGTGCGTGGGAGGGTCACACAGATACGCAGTATTTT.

The chain uses TRBV30 and TRBJ2-7; D tentatively reads TRBD1 or TRBD2 (5 bases each). CDR1 GTSNPN and CDR2 SVGIG come from the germline V gene (reference sequence). The ends were cut back, 4 bases at V and 5 bases at J, with 15 bases in the middle. The CDR3 is 13 amino acids. The CDR3 coding sequence is TGTGCCTGGATGGCCGGGACCCCTCACGAGCAGTACTTC. Its translation is CAWMAGTPHEQYF. Filled out from reference TRBV30 and TRBJ2-7, the complete variable domain reads SQTIHQWPATLVQPVGSPLSLECTVEGTSNPNLYWYRQAAGRGLQLLFYSVGIGQISSEVPQNLSASRPQDRQFILSSKKLLLSDSGFYLCAWMAGTPHEQYFGPGTRLTVT.

J is TRBJ2-3 and V is TRBV20-1, with a tentative D call TRBD2 (5 bases). The length of the CDR3 is 14 residues. V was cut by 0 bases and J by 0 bases, with 7 bases left in between. CDR1 is DFQATT, CDR2 SNEGSKA, per germline (reference sequence). The CDR3 sequence is CSAREDSSTDTQYF. CDR3 coding DNA: TGCAGTGCTAGAGAGGACTCGAGCACAGATACGCAGTATTTT.

The rearrangement joins TRBV6-4 to TRBJ2-3; D perhaps matches TRBD2 (6 bases). Per germline, CDR1 MRHNA and CDR2 SNTAGT. The ends were cut back, 6 bases at V and 10 bases at J, with 17 bases in the middle. The CDR3 consists of 13 residues. Here the CDR3 reads CASSSDSSGAQYF. CDR3 nucleotides: TGTGCCAGCAGCTCGGACTCCTCGGGGGCGCAGTATTTT.

The genes are TRBV29-1 and TRBJ2-7; TRBD2 matches at 14 bases. The CDR3 is made up of 16 amino acids. V gave up 0 bases and J gave up 2 bases; unmatched junction bases: 3. CDR1 SQVTM and CDR2 ANQGSEA come from the germline V gene. In nucleotides, the CDR3 is TGCAGCGTTGAAGAACCGGGACTAGCGGGGGCCTACGAGCAGTACTTC. Translation gives CSVEEPGLAGAYEQYF.